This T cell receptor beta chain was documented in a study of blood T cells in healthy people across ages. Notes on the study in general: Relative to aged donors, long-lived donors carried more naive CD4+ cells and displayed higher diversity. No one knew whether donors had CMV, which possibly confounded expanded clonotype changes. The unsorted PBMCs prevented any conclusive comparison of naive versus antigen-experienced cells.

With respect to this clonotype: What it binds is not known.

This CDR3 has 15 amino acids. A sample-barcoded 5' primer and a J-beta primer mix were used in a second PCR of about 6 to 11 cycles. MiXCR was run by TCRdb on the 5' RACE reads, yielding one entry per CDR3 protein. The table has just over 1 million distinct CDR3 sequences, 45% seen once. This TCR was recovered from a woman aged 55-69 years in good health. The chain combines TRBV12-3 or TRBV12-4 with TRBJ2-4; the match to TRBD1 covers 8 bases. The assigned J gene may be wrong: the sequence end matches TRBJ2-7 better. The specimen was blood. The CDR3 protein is CASSYWTGTTYEQYF. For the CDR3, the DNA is TGTGCCAGCAGCTACTGGACAGGGACAACCTACGAGCAGTACTTC.